This TCR beta chain originates from a study of T cell repertoires in cytomegalovirus infection. Background on the study: CMV infection together with matching HLA type was indicated by public TCR beta signatures.

This clonotype was observed a few times. Its antigen remains unidentified. Per germline, CDR1 SGHTA and CDR2 FQGTGA. The ends were cut back, 5 bases at V and 4 bases at J, with 17 bases in the middle. The CDR3 runs 15 residues. TCRdb passed the reads through MiXCR, listing each CDR3 protein once. Here the sample spans fewer than 550,000 distinct CDR3 sequences, 16% being singletons. Whole-study results and caveats: The ex vivo response showed dominance by HLA-C-restricted CMV-specific TCR beta clonotypes.

The source is a human donor in good health (CMV status not recorded). Some clones in this sample may be carry-over from other donors' samples. V gene TRBV7-3 combines with J gene TRBJ1-2, with a tentative D call TRBD1 (5 bases). Sequencing was done on a sample of CD8+ T cells from PBMCs. In DNA form, the CDR3 reads TGTGCCAGCAGCCCCTTTTCGCAGACAGTCTATGGCTACACCTTC. Protein product: CASSPFSQTVYGYTF.